This T cell receptor (beta chain) appears in the sequencing data of a study of shared clonotypes between healthy human individuals. The study, taken as a whole, reports: Larger estimated richness was generally recorded for naive subsets relative to memory subsets.

In germline, CDR1 is SGDLS, CDR2 YYNGEE. The CDR3 is 15 residues long. Trimming cost V 2 bases and J 0 bases; bases outside gene matches: 1. Produced via immunoSEQ multiplex PCR; TCRdb's table is partial and in-frame only. The sample includes roughly 1,800,000 clones, about 95% seen only once; the top ten take 0.95% to 1.5%. Terminally differentiated effector memory CD45RA+ cells were excluded from the naive CD8 cells, which were CD45RO-negative and positively selected for CCR7. On this clone itself: Its antigen is unknown. Other DNA sequences within the sample encode an identical CDR3.

V gene TRBV9 combines with J gene TRBJ2-7; TRBD1 agrees at 11 bases. The sequence came from a man aged 18 to 29 in good health. Sequences were obtained from naive CD8+ T cells sorted from blood. The CDR3 reads CASSVGTGGSYEQYF. CDR3 DNA: TGTGCCAGCAGCGTCGGGACAGGGGGCTCCTACGAGCAGTACTTC.